This TCR beta chain was recovered during a study of T-cell memory formation after mild COVID-19 (dated by TCRdb to the early 2020s). At the level of the whole study: TCR sequence clusters from the two donors were found to be largely donor specific. The cohort was made up of two young adult volunteers, one female and one male, who were previously healthy. In two donors, T-cell clones that expanded and contracted after mild COVID-19 were followed by sequencing TCRalpha and TCRbeta repertoires longitudinally.

PBMCs were isolated by Ficoll-Paque density gradient centrifugation. Note on this clonotype: Its antigen specificity is not known. Per-base qualities were not stored, and no clone one base away is much larger.

Sequencing used an Illumina NovaSeq 6000. TCRalpha and TCRbeta cDNA libraries were built by 5'RACE with constant-segment primers, adding sample barcodes and unique molecular identifiers. Trizol reagent was used to extract RNA from every sample. Library amplification was performed in two PCR steps, and a second sample barcode and Illumina TruSeq adapters were introduced in the second step. Libraries were sequenced on an Illumina NovaSeq with 2 x 150 bp paired-end reads. Regarding the original processing steps: Reads were demultiplexed and collapsed into UMI-guided consensus sequences with migec v1.2.7. Using mixcr v2.1.11, UMI consensuses were aligned to TRA and TRB V and J templates and then assembled into clonotypes. Clonotypes were classified as expanded or contracted when called significant by both edgeR and NoisET, with noise models trained on biological replicates. edgeR calls used a false discovery rate-adjusted p below 0.01 and a log2 fold-change threshold of 1. As an exploratory analysis of dynamics, max-normalized trajectories of the 1000 most abundant clonotypes were examined with PCA combined with hierarchical clustering. Separately sequenced CD4+ and CD8+ repertoires were used to assign the CD4 or CD8 phenotype of responding clones. In TCRdb, the public reads were trimmed at Q25 with fastp and aligned with MiXCR, with productive beta chains retained. Records with the same CDR3 protein are collapsed into one entry carrying the most frequent genes and DNA. These V and J calls are TCRdb output, not the study's own analysis. Present in this sample are approximately 340,000 distinct CDR3 sequences, around 13% of which were seen just once. The top ten clonotypes cover about 22% of the sample.

Study-wide findings and limitations: Only a couple of mild cases were covered by the study, and larger cohorts that include severe cases with pre-infection samples were considered necessary. Clones that contracted from day 15 to 85 showed balanced CD4/CD8 phenotypes, whereas a second wave of clones that expanded from day 15 to 37 leaned towards CD4+. Whether the second-wave clones peaking on day 37 were SARS-CoV-2 specific was not confirmed. The detection of some responding clones in pre-infection memory suggests that pre-existing cross-reactive memory T cells joined the SARS-CoV-2 response. Contracting CD4+ clones were found mainly in CM and EM memory subsets, while CD8+ clones were enriched in EMRA.

CDR1 and CDR2, looked up from the germline V gene, are LGHNA and YNFKEQ. The V and J ends are trimmed by 2 bases and 1 base, leaving 11 bases between them. The CDR3 spans 15 residues, from the cysteine through the phenylalanine. Only the CDR3 part of the read is kept: 45 bases, read in frame from the first base. The sequenced sample consisted of PBMCs or a T cell subset sorted from them (not recorded which). This sequence was found in a man aged 18-30 years who had mild COVID-19 (a few samples of this study predate the infection). The sample titles of this study are shuffled in the database, so cell type and time point are left out; the donor was told from shared clones. The chain is encoded by TRBV4-2 joined to TRBJ2-5; 7 matching bases give a weak D call of TRBD2. The nucleotide sequence reads as follows: TGTGCCAGCAGCCAATGGGGGGGGGCCCAAGAGACCCAGTACTTC. Protein translation: CASSQWGGAQETQYF.